This T cell receptor beta chain was recovered during a study of Ad26.COV2.S vaccination and SARS-CoV-2 variants. Study findings and constraints: Responses of spike-specific T cells (both CD8+ and CD4+) reportedly showed substantial breadth after vaccination. Spike-specific TCR breadth ran higher among vaccine recipients than placebo recipients.

Note on this clone: Its target is unknown.

Measured with immunoSEQ multiplex PCR; TCRdb has only the in-frame clones, and not every one. The sample includes roughly 180,000 clones, 87% of them seen just once. Germline-derived CDR1 and CDR2 are SGDLS and YYNGEE. The CDR3 is 13 amino acids. V lost 1 base and J lost 6, with 10 bases in between. Source: peripheral blood, taken after recovery from COVID-19. J is TRBJ1-2 and V is TRBV9; D remains ambiguous. The source is a human donor who had recovered from COVID-19. The CDR3 here is CASSVKVAHGYTF. The CDR3 DNA reads TGTGCCAGCAGCGTAAAAGTTGCCCATGGCTACACCTTC.